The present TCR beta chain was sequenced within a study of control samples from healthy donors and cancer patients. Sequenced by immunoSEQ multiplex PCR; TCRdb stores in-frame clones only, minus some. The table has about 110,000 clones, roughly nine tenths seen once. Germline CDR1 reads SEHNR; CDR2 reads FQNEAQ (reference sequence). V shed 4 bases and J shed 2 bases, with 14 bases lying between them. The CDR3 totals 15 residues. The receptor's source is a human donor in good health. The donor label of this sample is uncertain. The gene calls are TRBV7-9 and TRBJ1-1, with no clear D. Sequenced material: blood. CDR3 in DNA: TGTGCCAGCAGCTCCTACTTGTTTGGAAACACTGAAGCTTTCTTT. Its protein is CASSSYLFGNTEAFF.